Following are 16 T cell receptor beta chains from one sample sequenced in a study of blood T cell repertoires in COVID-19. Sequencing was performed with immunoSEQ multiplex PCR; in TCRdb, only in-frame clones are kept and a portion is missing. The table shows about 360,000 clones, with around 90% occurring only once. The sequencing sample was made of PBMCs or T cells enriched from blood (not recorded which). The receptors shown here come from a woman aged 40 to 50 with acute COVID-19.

The CDR3 DNA follows: TGTGCCAGCAGCTCAAGGACTGGATACAATGAGCAGTTCTTC. It codes for CASSSRTGYNEQFF. The V and J genes are TRBV11-3 and TRBJ2-1, with a possible D match to TRBD2 (5 bases). The CDR3 extends over 14 amino acids. The ends were cut back, 4 bases at V and 4 bases at J, with 11 bases in the middle. CDR1 is SGHNT and CDR2 is YENEEA in the germline V gene.

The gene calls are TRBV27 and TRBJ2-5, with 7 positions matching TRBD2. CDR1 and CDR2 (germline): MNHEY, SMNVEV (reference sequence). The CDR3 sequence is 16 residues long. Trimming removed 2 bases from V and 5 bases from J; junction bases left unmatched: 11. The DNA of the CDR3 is TGTGCCAGCAGTTTAATCGGGGGGTTGACCGAGGAGACCCAGTACTTC. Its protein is CASSLIGGLTEETQYF.

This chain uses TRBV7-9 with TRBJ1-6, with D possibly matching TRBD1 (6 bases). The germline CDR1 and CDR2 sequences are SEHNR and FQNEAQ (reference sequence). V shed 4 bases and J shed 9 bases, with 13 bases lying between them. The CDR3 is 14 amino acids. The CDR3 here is CASSSGQPGSPLHF. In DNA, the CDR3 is TGTGCCAGCAGCTCCGGACAGCCGGGTTCACCCCTCCACTTT.

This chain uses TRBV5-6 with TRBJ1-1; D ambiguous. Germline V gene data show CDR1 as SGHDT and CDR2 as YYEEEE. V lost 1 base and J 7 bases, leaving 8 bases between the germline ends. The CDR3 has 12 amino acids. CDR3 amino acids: CASSLPLGEAFF. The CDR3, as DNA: TGTGCCAGCAGCTTGCCCCTAGGTGAAGCTTTCTTT.

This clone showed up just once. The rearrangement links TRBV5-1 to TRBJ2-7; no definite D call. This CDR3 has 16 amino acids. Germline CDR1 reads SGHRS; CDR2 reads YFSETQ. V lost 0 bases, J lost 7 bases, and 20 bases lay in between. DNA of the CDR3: TGCGCCAGCAGCTTGGTGAGTGGCAGGCCAAATCGGGAGCAGTACTTC. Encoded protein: CASSLVSGRPNREQYF.

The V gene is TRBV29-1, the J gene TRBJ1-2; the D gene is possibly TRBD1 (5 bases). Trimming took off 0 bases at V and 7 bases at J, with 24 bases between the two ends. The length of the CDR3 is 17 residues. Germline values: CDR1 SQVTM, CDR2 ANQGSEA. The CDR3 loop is CSVEDEEWTTIEAGYTF. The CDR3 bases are TGCAGCGTTGAAGATGAGGAATGGACAACTATAGAGGCTGGCTACACCTTC.

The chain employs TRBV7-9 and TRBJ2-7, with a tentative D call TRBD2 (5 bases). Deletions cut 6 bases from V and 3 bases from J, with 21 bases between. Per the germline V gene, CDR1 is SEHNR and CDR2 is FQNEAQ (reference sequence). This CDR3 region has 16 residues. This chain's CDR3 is CASSHRTGSPFYEQYF. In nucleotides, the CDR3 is TGTGCCAGCAGTCATAGAACGGGGAGCCCCTTCTACGAGCAGTACTTC.

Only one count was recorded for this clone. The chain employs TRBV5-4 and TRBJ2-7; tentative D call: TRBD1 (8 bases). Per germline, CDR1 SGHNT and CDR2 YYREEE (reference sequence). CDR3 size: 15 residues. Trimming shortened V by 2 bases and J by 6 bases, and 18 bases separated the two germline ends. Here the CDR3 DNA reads TGTGCCAGCAGCTTTGTCGGGGGAGGGACAGGCGAGCAGTACTTC. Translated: CASSFVGGGTGEQYF.

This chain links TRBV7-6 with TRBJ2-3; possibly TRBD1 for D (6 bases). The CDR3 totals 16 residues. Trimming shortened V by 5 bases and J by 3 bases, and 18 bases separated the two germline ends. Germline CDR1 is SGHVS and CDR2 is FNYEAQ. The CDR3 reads CASSQTAAGVTDTQYF. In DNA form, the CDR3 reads TGTGCCAGCAGCCAAACGGCGGCAGGGGTGACAGATACGCAGTATTTT.

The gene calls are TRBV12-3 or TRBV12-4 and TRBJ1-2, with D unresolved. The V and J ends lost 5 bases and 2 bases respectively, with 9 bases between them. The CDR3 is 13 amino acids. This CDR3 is CASSTRLNYGYTF. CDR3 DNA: TGTGCCAGCAGTACTAGATTAAACTATGGCTACACCTTC.

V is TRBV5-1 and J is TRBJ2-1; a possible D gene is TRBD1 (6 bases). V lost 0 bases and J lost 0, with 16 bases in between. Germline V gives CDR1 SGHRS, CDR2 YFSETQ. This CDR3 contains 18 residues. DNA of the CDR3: TGCGCCAGCAGCTTGGCGACCCGGGGACAAAGCTCCTACAATGAGCAGTTCTTC. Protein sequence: CASSLATRGQSSYNEQFF.

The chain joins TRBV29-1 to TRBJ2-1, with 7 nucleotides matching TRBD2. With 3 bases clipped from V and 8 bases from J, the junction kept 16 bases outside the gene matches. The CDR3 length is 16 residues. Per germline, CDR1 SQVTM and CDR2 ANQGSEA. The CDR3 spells CSVDGAGKLGSYEQFF. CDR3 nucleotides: TGCAGCGTTGATGGAGCGGGGAAGCTAGGGTCCTATGAGCAGTTCTTC.

CDR3 region: CAIRRGTASTDTQYF. Written as DNA, the CDR3 is TGTGCCATCAGGCGAGGGACTGCTAGCACAGATACGCAGTATTTT. This chain uses TRBV10-3 with TRBJ2-3, with a weak D call TRBD2 (6 bases). The V and J ends lost 6 bases and 0 bases respectively, with 13 bases between them. The CDR3 is 15 amino acids. The germline gives CDR1 ENHRY, CDR2 SYGVKD.

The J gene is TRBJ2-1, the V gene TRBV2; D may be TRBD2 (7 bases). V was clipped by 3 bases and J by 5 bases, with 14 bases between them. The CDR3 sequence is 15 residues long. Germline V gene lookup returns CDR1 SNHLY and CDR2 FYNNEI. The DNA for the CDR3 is TGTGCCAGCAGTGACGGAGGGGGGGCGAACAATGAGCAGTTCTTC. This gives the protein CASSDGGGANNEQFF.

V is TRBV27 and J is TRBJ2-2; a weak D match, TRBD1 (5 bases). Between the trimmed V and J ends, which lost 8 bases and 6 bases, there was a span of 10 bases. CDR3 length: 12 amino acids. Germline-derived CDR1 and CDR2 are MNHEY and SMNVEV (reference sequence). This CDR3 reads CASRRRAGELFF. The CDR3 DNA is TGTGCCAGCCGACGCAGGGCCGGGGAGCTGTTTTTT.

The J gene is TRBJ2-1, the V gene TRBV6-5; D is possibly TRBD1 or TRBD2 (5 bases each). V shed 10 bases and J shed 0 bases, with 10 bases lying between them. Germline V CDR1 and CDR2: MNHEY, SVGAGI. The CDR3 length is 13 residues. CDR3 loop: CATRENSYNEQFF. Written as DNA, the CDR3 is TGTGCCACCAGGGAGAACTCCTACAATGAGCAGTTCTTC.